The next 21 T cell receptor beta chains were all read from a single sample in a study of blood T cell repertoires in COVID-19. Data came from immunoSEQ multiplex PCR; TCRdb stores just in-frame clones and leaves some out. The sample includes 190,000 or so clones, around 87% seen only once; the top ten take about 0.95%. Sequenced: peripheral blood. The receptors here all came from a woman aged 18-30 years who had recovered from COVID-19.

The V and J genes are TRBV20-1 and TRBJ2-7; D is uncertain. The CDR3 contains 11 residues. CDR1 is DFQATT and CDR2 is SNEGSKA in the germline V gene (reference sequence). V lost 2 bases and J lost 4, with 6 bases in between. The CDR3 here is CSARNKYEQYV. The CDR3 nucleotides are TGCAGTGCTAGAAACAAATACGAGCAGTACGTC.

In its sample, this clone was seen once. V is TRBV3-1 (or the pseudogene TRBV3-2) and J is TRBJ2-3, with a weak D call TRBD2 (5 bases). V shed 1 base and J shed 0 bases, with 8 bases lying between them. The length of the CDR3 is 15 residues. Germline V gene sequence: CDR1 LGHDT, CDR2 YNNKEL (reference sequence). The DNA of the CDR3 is TGTGCCAGCAGCCAAGGGGGAGCTAGCACAGATACGCAGTATTTT. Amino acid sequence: CASSQGGASTDTQYF.

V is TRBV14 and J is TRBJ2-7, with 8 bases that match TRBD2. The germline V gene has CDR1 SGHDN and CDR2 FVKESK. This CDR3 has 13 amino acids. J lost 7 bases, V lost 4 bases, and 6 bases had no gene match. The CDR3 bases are TGTGCCAGCAGCCCCCCGGGAGGGGGTGAGCAGTACTTC. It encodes CASSPPGGGEQYF.

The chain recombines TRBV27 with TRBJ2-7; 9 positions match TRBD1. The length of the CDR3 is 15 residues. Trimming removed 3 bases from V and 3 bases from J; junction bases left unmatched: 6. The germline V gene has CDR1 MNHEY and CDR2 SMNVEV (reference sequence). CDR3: CASSFRQGGVYEQYF. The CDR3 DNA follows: TGTGCCAGCAGTTTCCGACAGGGGGGGGTCTACGAGCAGTACTTC.

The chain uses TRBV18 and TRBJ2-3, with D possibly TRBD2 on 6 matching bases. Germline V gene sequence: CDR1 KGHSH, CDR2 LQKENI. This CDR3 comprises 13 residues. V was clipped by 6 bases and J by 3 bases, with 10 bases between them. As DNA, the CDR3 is TGTGCCAGCTCGCCCGGGACTACAGATACGCAGTATTTT. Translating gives CASSPGTTDTQYF.

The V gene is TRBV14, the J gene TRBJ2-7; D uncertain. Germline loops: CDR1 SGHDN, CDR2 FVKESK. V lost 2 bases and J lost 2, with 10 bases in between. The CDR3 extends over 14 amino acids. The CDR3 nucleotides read TGTGCCAGCAGCCAACAGGTGCGACCCTACGAGCAGTACTTC. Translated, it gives CASSQQVRPYEQYF.

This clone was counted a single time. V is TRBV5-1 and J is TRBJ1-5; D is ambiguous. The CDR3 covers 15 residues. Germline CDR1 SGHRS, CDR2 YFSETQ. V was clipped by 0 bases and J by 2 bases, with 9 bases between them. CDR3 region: CASSLAGHGNQPQHF. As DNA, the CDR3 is TGCGCCAGCAGCTTGGCGGGTCACGGCAATCAGCCCCAGCATTTT. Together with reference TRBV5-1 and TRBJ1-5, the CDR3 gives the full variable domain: KAGVTQTPRYLIKTRGQQVTLSCSPISGHRSVSWYQQTPGQGLQFLFEYFSETQRNKGNFPGRFSGRQFSNSRSEMNVSTLELGDSALYLCASSLAGHGNQPQHFGDGTRLSIL.

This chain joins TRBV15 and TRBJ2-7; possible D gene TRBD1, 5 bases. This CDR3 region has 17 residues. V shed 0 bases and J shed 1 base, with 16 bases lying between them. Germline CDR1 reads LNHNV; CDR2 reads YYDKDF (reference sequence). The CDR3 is CATSRDEGPGRSYEQYF. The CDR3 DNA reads TGTGCCACCAGCAGAGATGAAGGCCCAGGGCGGTCCTACGAGCAGTACTTC. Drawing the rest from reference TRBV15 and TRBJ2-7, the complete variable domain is DAMVIQNPRYQVTQFGKPVTLSCSQTLNHNVMYWYQQKSSQAPKLLFHYYDKDFNNEADTPDNFQSRRPNTSFCFLDIRSPGLGDTAMYLCATSRDEGPGRSYEQYFGPGTRLTVT.

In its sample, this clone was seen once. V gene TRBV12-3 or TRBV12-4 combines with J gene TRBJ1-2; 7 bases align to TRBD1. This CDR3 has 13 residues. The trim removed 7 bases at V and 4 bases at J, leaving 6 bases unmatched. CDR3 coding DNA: TGTGCCAGCACCCGTAGGGACAGCTATGGCTACACCTTC. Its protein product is CASTRRDSYGYTF.

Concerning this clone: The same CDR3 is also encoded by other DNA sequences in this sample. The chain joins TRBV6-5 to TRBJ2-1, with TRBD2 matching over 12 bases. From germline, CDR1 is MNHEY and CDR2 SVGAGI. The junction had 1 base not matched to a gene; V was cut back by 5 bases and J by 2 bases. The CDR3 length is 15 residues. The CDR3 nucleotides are TGTGCCAGCAGTCTAGCGGGAGGGCCCTACAATGAGCAGTTCTTC. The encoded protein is CASSLAGGPYNEQFF.

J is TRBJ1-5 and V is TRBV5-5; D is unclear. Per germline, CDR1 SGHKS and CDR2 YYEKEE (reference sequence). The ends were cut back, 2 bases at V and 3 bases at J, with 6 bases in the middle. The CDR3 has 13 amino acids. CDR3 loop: CASSLELNQPQHF. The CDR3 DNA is TGTGCCAGCAGCTTAGAGCTCAATCAGCCCCAGCATTTT.

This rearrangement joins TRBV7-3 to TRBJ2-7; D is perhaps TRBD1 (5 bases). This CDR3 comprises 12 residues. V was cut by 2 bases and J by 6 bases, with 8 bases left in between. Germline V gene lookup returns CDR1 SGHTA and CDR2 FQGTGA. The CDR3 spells CASSLQGAEQYF. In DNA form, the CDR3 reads TGTGCCAGCAGCTTACAGGGTGCCGAGCAGTACTTC.

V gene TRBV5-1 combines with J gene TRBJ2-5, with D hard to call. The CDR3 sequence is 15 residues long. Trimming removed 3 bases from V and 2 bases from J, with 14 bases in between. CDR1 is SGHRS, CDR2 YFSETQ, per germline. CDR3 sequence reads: CASSYLPGQQETQYF. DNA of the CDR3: TGCGCCAGCAGCTACCTGCCAGGTCAACAAGAGACCCAGTACTTC. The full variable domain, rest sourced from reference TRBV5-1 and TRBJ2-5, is KAGVTQTPRYLIKTRGQQVTLSCSPISGHRSVSWYQQTPGQGLQFLFEYFSETQRNKGNFPGRFSGRQFSNSRSEMNVSTLELGDSALYLCASSYLPGQQETQYFGPGTRLLVL.

Here the CDR3 reads CASNLGQGLQETQYF. CDR3 sequence (DNA): TGTGCCAGCAACCTGGGACAGGGTCTCCAAGAGACCCAGTACTTC. The chain carries TRBV6-5 and TRBJ2-5; 9 nucleotides match TRBD1. V lost 7 bases and J lost 1; bases outside the gene matches: 7. Germline assignment: CDR1 MNHEY and CDR2 SVGAGI. The CDR3 runs to 15 residues.

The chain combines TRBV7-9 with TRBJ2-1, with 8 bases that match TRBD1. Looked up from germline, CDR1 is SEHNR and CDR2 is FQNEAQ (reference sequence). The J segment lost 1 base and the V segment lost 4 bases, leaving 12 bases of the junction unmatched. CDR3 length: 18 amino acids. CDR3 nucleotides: TGTGCCAGCAGCTCGCAAATTGGGACAGGTCGGTCCTACAATGAGCAGTTCTTC. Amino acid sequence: CASSSQIGTGRSYNEQFF.

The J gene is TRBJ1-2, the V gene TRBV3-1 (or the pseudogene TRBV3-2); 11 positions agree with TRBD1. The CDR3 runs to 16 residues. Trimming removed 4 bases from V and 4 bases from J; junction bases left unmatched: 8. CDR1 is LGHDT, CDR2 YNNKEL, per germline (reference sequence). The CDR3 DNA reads TGTGCCAGCAGCCCGACCGGGACAGGGGGGGGCTATGGCTACACCTTC. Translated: CASSPTGTGGGYGYTF.

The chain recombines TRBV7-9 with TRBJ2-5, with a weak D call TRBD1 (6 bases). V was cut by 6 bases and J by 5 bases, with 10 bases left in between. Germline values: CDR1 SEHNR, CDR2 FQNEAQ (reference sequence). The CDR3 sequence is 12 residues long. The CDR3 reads CASRTGRETQYF. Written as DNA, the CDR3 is TGTGCCAGCAGGACAGGAAGGGAGACCCAGTACTTC.

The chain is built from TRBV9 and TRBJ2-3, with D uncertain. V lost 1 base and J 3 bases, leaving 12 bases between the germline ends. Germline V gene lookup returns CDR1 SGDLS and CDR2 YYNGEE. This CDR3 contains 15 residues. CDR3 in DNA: TGTGCCAGCAGCGTACGTGTGGCCAAGACAGATACGCAGTATTTT. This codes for CASSVRVAKTDTQYF.

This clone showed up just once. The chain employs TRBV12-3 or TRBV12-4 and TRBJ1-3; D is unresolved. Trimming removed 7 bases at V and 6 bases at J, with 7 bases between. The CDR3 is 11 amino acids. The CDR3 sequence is CASTLLNTIYF. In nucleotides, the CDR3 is TGTGCCAGCACCCTCCTAAACACCATATATTTT.

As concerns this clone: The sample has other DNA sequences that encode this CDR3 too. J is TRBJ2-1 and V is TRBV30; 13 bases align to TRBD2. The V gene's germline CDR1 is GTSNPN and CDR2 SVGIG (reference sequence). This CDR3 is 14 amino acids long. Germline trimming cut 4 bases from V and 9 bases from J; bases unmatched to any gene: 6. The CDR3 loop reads CAWIGLAGVGEQFF. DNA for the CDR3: TGTGCCTGGATTGGACTAGCGGGAGTGGGTGAGCAGTTCTTC.

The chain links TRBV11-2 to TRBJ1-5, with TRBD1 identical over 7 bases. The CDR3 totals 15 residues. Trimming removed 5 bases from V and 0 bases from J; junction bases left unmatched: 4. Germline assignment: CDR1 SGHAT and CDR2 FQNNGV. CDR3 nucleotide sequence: TGTGCCAGCAGCCAAACAGGGGTTAGCAATCAGCCCCAGCATTTT. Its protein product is CASSQTGVSNQPQHF. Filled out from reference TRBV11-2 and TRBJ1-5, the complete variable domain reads EAGVAQSPRYKIIEKRQSVAFWCNPISGHATLYWYQQILGQGPKLLIQFQNNGVVDDSQLPKDRFSAERLKGVDSTLKIQPAKLEDSAVYLCASSQTGVSNQPQHFGDGTRLSIL.